These 23 T cell receptor beta chains originate from one sample sequenced in a study of CD8 T cells in ankylosing spondylitis. TCRdb independently ran MiXCR on the 5' RACE reads; one entry per CDR3 protein. The data contain tens of thousands of distinct CDR3 sequences, about 6% of them singletons. Material: blood, either unsorted or a sorted T cell fraction (not recorded which). The receptors stem from a male donor with ankylosing spondylitis or in good health (not recorded which).

This clonotype was recorded many times. This chain uses TRBV5-1 with TRBJ1-1; no reliable D call. Germline lookup yields CDR1 SGHRS and CDR2 YFSETQ. V lost 3 bases, J lost 1 base, and 10 bases lay in between. The CDR3 length is 14 residues. The CDR3 loop reads CASSSSRKNTEAFF. In nucleotides, the CDR3 is TGCGCCAGCAGCTCCTCTAGAAAGAACACTGAAGCTTTCTTT.

This chain connects TRBV7-2 to TRBJ1-4; no firm D call. The ends were cut back, 0 bases at V and 13 bases at J, with 18 bases in the middle. This CDR3 spans 15 amino acids. From germline, CDR1 is SGHTA and CDR2 FQGNSA. CDR3 in amino acids: CASSLATGIPRGLFF. Written as DNA, the CDR3 is TGTGCCAGCAGCTTAGCGACGGGGATCCCCCGGGGACTGTTTTTT.

This clonotype was picked up many times. The V call is TRBV6-1, the J call TRBJ2-1; 9 nucleotides line up with TRBD1. Trimming removed 1 base from V and 7 bases from J; junction bases left unmatched: 5. The CDR3 is 15 residues long. Germline values: CDR1 MNHNS, CDR2 SASEGT. CDR3 residues: CASSEGQGVRNEQFF. As DNA, the CDR3 is TGTGCCAGCAGTGAAGGACAGGGGGTTCGGAATGAGCAGTTCTTC.

This clonotype showed up many times. The chain recombines TRBV24-1 with TRBJ2-1; D not resolved. V was clipped by 1 base and J by 3 bases, with 6 bases between them. Germline CDR1 reads KGHDR; CDR2 reads SFDVKD. The CDR3 extends over 14 amino acids. The CDR3 loop reads CATSDLKDYNEQFF. The CDR3 nucleotides read TGTGCCACCAGTGATTTAAAAGACTACAATGAGCAGTTCTTC.

There are many counts of this clonotype. V usage is TRBV2 and J usage is TRBJ1-2; D is perhaps TRBD1 (5 bases). V was clipped by 7 bases and J by 5 bases, with 14 bases between them. CDR1 and CDR2 from the germline V gene are SNHLY and FYNNEI. The CDR3 runs 13 residues. DNA for the CDR3: TGTGCCAGCATCCGCGGGGGAGATTATGGCTACACCTTC. This codes for CASIRGGDYGYTF.

This clonotype was counted ten times or more. The rearrangement uses TRBV10-2 and TRBJ1-2; D not certain. Germline CDR1 and CDR2: WSHSY and SAAADI. With 5 bases removed from V and 6 bases from J, the gap between germline ends came to 13 bases. The CDR3 extends over 13 amino acids. The CDR3 nucleotides are TGCGCCAGCAGTTTGACGGACCAGAATGGCTACACCTTC. The encoded protein is CASSLTDQNGYTF.

This clonotype was observed at least ten times. The chain uses TRBV9 and TRBJ1-2, with D tentatively TRBD1 (5 bases). This CDR3 comprises 13 residues. Germline V gene data show CDR1 as SGDLS and CDR2 as YYNGEE. V lost 3 bases and J 4 bases, leaving 10 bases between the germline ends. The CDR3 DNA reads as TGTGCCAGCAGCGCCTCGGGGGTCTATGGCTACACCTTC. Amino acid sequence: CASSASGVYGYTF.

This clonotype was detected many times. The V call is TRBV30, the J call TRBJ2-3; D is uncertain. CDR1 is GTSNPN and CDR2 is SVGIG in the germline V gene (reference sequence). CDR3 length: 11 residues. V was shortened by 1 base and J by 6 bases, with 5 bases between the two germline ends. The CDR3 region is CAWSGRDTQYF. DNA of the CDR3: TGTGCCTGGAGTGGCAGGGATACGCAGTATTTT.

This clonotype was observed at least ten times. V usage is TRBV20-1 and J usage is TRBJ2-3; unclear D gene. From germline, CDR1 is DFQATT and CDR2 SNEGSKA (reference sequence). There are 13 residues in the CDR3. Between the trimmed V and J ends, which lost 0 bases and 1 base, there was a span of 5 bases. The CDR3 DNA reads TGCAGTGCTAGAGACCAGGGCACAGATACGCAGTATTTT. The encoded protein is CSARDQGTDTQYF.

This clonotype was recorded many times. The DNA of the CDR3 is TGTGCCAGCTCACCACTGTTAGGTATGGAGGAAAAACTGTTTTTT. Encoded protein: CASSPLLGMEEKLFF. This rearrangement joins TRBV18 to TRBJ1-4; D uncertain. This CDR3 comprises 15 residues. Per the germline V gene, CDR1 is KGHSH and CDR2 is LQKENI. V lost 1 base and J lost 8, with 14 bases in between.

This clonotype was detected ten times or more. The chain couples TRBV13 to TRBJ2-7; 7 positions match TRBD2. From germline, CDR1 is PRHDT and CDR2 FYEKMQ (reference sequence). This CDR3 spans 12 amino acids. The J segment lost 5 bases and the V segment lost 4 bases, leaving 2 bases of the junction unmatched. CDR3 nucleotide sequence: TGTGCCAGCAGCTCCCGGGGGGACGAGCAGTACTTC. Its protein product is CASSSRGDEQYF.

In this sample, this clonotype turned up many times. V usage is TRBV5-1 and J usage is TRBJ2-3, with TRBD2 matching over 7 bases. The length of the CDR3 is 17 residues. J was trimmed by 4 bases and V by 5 bases; bases with no gene match: 16. From germline, CDR1 is SGHRS and CDR2 YFSETQ. The CDR3 coding sequence is TGCGCCAGCAGTCAAAGTCGTTCGGGGGGAATCGCAGATACGCAGTATTTT. Translation: CASSQSRSGGIADTQYF.

This clonotype was counted ten times or more. This chain uses TRBV7-2 with TRBJ1-2, with 7 nucleotides matching TRBD1. V was clipped by 5 bases and J by 3 bases; unmatched bases: 6. The germline gives CDR1 SGHTA, CDR2 FQGNSA. This CDR3 has 14 residues. CDR3 residues: CASSAGQRHYGYTF. In nucleotides, the CDR3 is TGTGCCAGCAGCGCGGGACAGCGGCACTATGGCTACACCTTC.

This clonotype showed up many times. This chain joins TRBV12-3 or TRBV12-4 and TRBJ1-1; D is possibly TRBD1 (5 bases). This CDR3 is 12 amino acids long. The germline V and J ends were trimmed by 5 bases and 8 bases, with 12 bases remaining between them. The CDR3 loop reads CASSPTGAEAFF. CDR3 in DNA: TGTGCCAGCAGTCCTACCGGGGCCGAAGCTTTCTTT.

This clonotype was detected many times. V and J are TRBV18 and TRBJ2-4, with D possibly matching TRBD1 (6 bases). The V gene lost 6 bases and the J gene lost 5 bases, with 11 bases spanning the gap. The CDR3 has 13 amino acids. Germline V gives CDR1 KGHSH, CDR2 LQKENI. CDR3 nucleotides: TGTGCCAGCTCCCAGTCAGGGGAAAACATTCAGTACTTC. This encodes CASSQSGENIQYF.

This clonotype has a count of ten or more. J is TRBJ1-2 and V is TRBV28; D call uncertain. V lost 2 bases to trimming and J lost 8 bases, with 12 bases between them. The CDR3 is 13 residues long. Germline V CDR1 and CDR2: MDHEN, SYDVKM. The CDR3 region is CASSLIRLGGYTF. In nucleotides, the CDR3 is TGTGCCAGCAGTTTAATCCGGTTAGGGGGCTACACCTTC.

The sample holds many counts of this clonotype. The chain has TRBV30 and TRBJ2-5, with D hard to call. The CDR3 sequence is 12 residues long. V lost 3 bases to trimming and J lost 6 bases, with 11 bases between them. Germline V lookup: CDR1 GTSNPN, CDR2 SVGIG (reference sequence). DNA for the CDR3: TGTGCCTGGAGGTCAGCGACGAAGACCCAGTACTTC. Translating it yields CAWRSATKTQYF.

This clonotype occurred many times. The chain carries TRBV21-1 and TRBJ2-5; whether TRBD2, the table's D call, matches the DNA was not checked. TRBV21-1 is reported as a pseudogene. The CDR3 totals 16 residues. As DNA, the CDR3 is TGTGCCAGCAGCCCGGGAGGGGGACCGGGACAAGAGACCCAGTACTTC. Translation gives CASSPGGGPGQETQYF.

This clonotype was seen many times. The chain uses TRBV11-2 and TRBJ1-1; D is undetermined. Germline values: CDR1 SGHAT, CDR2 FQNNGV. Trimming took 0 bases from V and 4 from J, leaving 9 bases between them. This CDR3 contains 14 residues. The CDR3 reads CASSLDRVSTEAFF. In nucleotides, the CDR3 is TGTGCCAGCAGCTTAGATCGGGTGTCCACTGAAGCTTTCTTT.

The chain employs TRBV7-2 and TRBJ1-6; possible D gene TRBD1, 5 bases. Germline V gene data show CDR1 as SGHTA and CDR2 as FQGNSA. CDR3 length equals 13 residues. Trimming took off 5 bases at V and 10 bases at J, with 12 bases between the two ends. Here the CDR3 reads CASSAVGASPLHF. Written as DNA, the CDR3 is TGTGCCAGCAGCGCGGTAGGGGCCTCACCCCTCCACTTT.

This clonotype showed up many times. CDR3 nucleotide sequence: TGTGCCATCAGCGCAGAGGGGGCGGAAAACATTCAGTACTTC. This translates into CAISAEGAENIQYF. The chain has TRBV10-3 and TRBJ2-4, with 7 bases identical to TRBD1. Germline CDR1 is ENHRY and CDR2 is SYGVKD. The CDR3 sequence is 14 residues long. With V trimmed by 6 bases and J by 5 bases, 7 bases remained unmatched.

This clonotype occurred a few times. The rearrangement uses TRBV5-1 and TRBJ2-7; 7 nucleotides align to TRBD2. The V and J ends lost 3 bases and 0 bases, in that order; junction bases with no gene match: 3. CDR1 SGHRS and CDR2 YFSETQ come from the germline V gene. The CDR3 extends over 14 amino acids. CDR3 residues: CASSSVAGSYEQYF. CDR3 DNA: TGCGCCAGCAGCTCTGTAGCGGGCTCCTACGAGCAGTACTTC.

There are many counts of this clonotype. The V and J genes are TRBV3-1 and TRBJ2-1; 7 nucleotides agree with TRBD2. The CDR3 runs to 15 residues. Germline V gives CDR1 LGHDT, CDR2 YNNKEL (reference sequence). J gave up 6 bases and V 0 bases, and 5 bases lay outside the gene matches. The CDR3 coding sequence is TGTGCCAGCAGCCAAGATTGGACGGGGGGCAATGAGCAGTTCTTC. Translation: CASSQDWTGGNEQFF.